This paragraph reports one TCR beta chain. Antigen unknown. V dropped 2 bases and J dropped 4 bases, with 8 bases sitting between them. The CDR3 is made up of 13 amino acids. CDR1 MNHEY and CDR2 SVGAGI come from the germline V gene. The table came from immunoSEQ multiplex PCR; TCRdb's copy has only in-frame clones and leaves some out. The table includes tens of thousands of clones, 80% detected once. The data stem from a study of T cell responses to AZD1222 COVID-19 vaccine. Overall study context: The study pooled second doses at about 4 or about 12 weeks. Whole-study findings and limits: At 160-218 and 743-854, vaccine-associated CD4 TCRs were dominant, and they spanned spike. Two doses of AZD1222 preceded a rise in Spike-specific TCR breadth and depth.

The rearrangement links TRBV6-5 to TRBJ1-1; D is unresolved. This specimen was peripheral blood, taken on day 0 of AZD1222 vaccination. The TCR sequence derives from an adult in good health. The CDR3 loop reads CASSYEGSTEAFF. CDR3 in DNA: TGTGCCAGCAGTTACGAGGGATCCACTGAAGCTTTCTTT.